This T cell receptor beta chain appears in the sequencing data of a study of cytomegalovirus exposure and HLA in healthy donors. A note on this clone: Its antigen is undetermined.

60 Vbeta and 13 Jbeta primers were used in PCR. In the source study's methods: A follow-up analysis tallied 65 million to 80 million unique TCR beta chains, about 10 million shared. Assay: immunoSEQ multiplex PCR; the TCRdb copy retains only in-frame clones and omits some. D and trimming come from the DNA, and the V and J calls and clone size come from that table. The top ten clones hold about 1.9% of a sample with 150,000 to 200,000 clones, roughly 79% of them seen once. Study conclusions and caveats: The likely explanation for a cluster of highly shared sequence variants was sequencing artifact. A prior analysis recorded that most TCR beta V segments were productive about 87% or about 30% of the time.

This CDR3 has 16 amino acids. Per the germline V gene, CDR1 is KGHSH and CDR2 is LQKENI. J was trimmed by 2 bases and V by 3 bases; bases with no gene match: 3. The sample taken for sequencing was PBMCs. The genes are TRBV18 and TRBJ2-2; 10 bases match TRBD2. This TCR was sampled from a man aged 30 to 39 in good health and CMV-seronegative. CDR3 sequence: CASSPSSGSNTGELFF. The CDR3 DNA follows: TGTGCCAGCTCACCCTCTAGCGGGAGTAACACCGGGGAGCTGTTTTTT.